This T cell receptor (beta chain) was identified during a study of blood T cell repertoires in COVID-19. Overall study context: The origin of the acute and convalescent COVID-19 samples was the United States, Italy and Spain. In each case, the material was cDNA or gDNA derived from T cells, B-cell-depleted T cells, or PBMCs.

In the authors' workflow: Researchers report that nucleated cell counts were estimated from reference gene primer amplification. Clones were read by immunoSEQ multiplex PCR, and TCRdb kept only the in-frame ones, dropping some. V, J and clone size derive from that table, while D and trimming were established from the DNA sequence. The sample has about 150,000 clones, more than 70% seen once; the top ten hold 11% to 15%. Per the germline V gene, CDR1 is LGHDT and CDR2 is YNNKEL (reference sequence). The CDR3 runs to 17 residues. J lost 5 bases, V lost 0 bases, and 10 bases had no gene match. The V and J genes are TRBV3-1 (or the pseudogene TRBV3-2) and TRBJ2-1; 7 positions agree with TRBD2. The receptor's source is a man between 18 and 35 years old with active or convalescent COVID-19. Sequenced sample: peripheral blood. This chain's CDR3 is CASSQDPLAVEDNEQFF. The CDR3 bases are TGTGCCAGCAGCCAAGATCCCCTAGCGGTGGAGGACAATGAGCAGTTCTTC.